These 14 T cell receptor beta chains came from one sample sequenced in a study of T cell responses to AZD1222 COVID-19 vaccine (dated by TCRdb to 2020 to 2023). Per the publication, the time point label means: baseline before first vaccination. Libraries were prepared through the immunoSEQ multiplex PCR assay. TCRdb carries this immuneACCESS record with in-frame sequences only. Its versions omit some clonotypes, under half of them owing to an unresolved V gene in the studies checked, with the rest unexplained. Recorded for this sample are 150,000 to 200,000 clones; 94% of them occurred a single time. The leading ten clones occupy approximately 0.69% of the sample. The sample was peripheral blood, taken on day 0 of AZD1222 vaccination. The receptors originated from an adult in good health.

The chain uses TRBV19 and TRBJ2-7, with 8 bases matching TRBD2. The CDR3 is 15 residues long. The J segment lost 4 bases and the V segment lost 5 bases, leaving 10 bases of the junction unmatched. Germline CDR1 reads LNHDA; CDR2 reads SQIVND (reference sequence). The CDR3 DNA reads as TGTGCCAGTAGTTCCCCCGGGACTAGACCGTACGAGCAGTACTTC. Protein: CASSSPGTRPYEQYF.

The chain joins TRBV6-5 to TRBJ1-6; perhaps TRBD1 as D (5 bases). The CDR3 runs 13 residues. V lost 8 bases and J lost 10, with 15 bases in between. Germline loops: CDR1 MNHEY, CDR2 SVGAGI. CDR3 loop: CASRTQGSSPLHF. The CDR3 DNA reads TGTGCCAGCCGAACTCAGGGTAGCTCACCCCTCCACTTT.

This rearrangement joins TRBV10-1 to TRBJ2-7; 7 nucleotides line up with TRBD1. The CDR3 contains 13 residues. The V gene's germline CDR1 is WNHNN and CDR2 SYGVQD (reference sequence). V lost 6 bases, J lost 8 bases, and 10 bases stayed unmatched. The CDR3 nucleotides are TGCGCCAGCAGCCTACCGGGACAGTCCAAGCAGTACTTC. It specifies CASSLPGQSKQYF.

The CDR3, as DNA: TGTGCCAGCAAGCTAGCGGGAGCCCATGAGCAGTTCTTC. Encoded protein: CASKLAGAHEQFF. The chain combines TRBV27 with TRBJ2-1; 10 positions match TRBD2. The V and J ends lost 7 bases and 8 bases, in that order; junction bases with no gene match: 5. CDR3 length: 13 residues. Germline V gene lookup returns CDR1 MNHEY and CDR2 SMNVEV (reference sequence).

The chain has TRBV14 and TRBJ2-7; 13 bases agree with TRBD2. Trimming took 4 bases from V and 7 from J; bases not matched to a gene: 7. The CDR3 has 15 residues. Germline CDR1 reads SGHDN; CDR2 reads FVKESK. The CDR3: CASSRTSGRAEEQYF. The CDR3 nucleotides are TGTGCCAGCAGCCGCACTAGCGGGAGGGCCGAGGAGCAGTACTTC.

This chain uses TRBV7-8 with TRBJ2-7; 8 nucleotides line up with TRBD1. This CDR3 has 15 amino acids. With V trimmed by 1 base and J by 2 bases, 4 bases remained unmatched. Germline-derived CDR1 and CDR2 are SGHVS and FQNEAQ. The CDR3 region is CASSLVGTGPYEQYF. DNA for the CDR3: TGTGCCAGCAGCTTAGTCGGGACAGGACCCTACGAGCAGTACTTC. Based on the CDR3 plus reference TRBV7-8 and TRBJ2-7, the full variable domain is GAGVSQSPRYKVAKRGQDVALRCDPISGHVSLFWYQQALGQGPEFLTYFQNEAQLDKSGLPSDRFFAERPEGSVSTLKIQRTQQEDSAVYLCASSLVGTGPYEQYFGPGTRLTVT.

V is TRBV7-9 and J is TRBJ1-2; a possible D gene is TRBD1 (5 bases). The CDR3 contains 15 residues. Per germline, CDR1 SEHNR and CDR2 FQNEAQ (reference sequence). V was clipped by 5 bases and J by 4 bases, with 17 bases between them. CDR3 region: CASSVASGTAYGYTF. The CDR3, as DNA: TGTGCCAGCAGCGTCGCCTCCGGGACTGCCTATGGCTACACCTTC.

This clone occurred once. This chain joins TRBV20-1 and TRBJ1-5; D gene uncertain. Trimming stripped 2 bases from V and 5 bases from J, with 4 bases between. Germline assignment: CDR1 DFQATT and CDR2 SNEGSKA (reference sequence). The length of the CDR3 is 11 residues. CDR3 residues: CSARRDQPQHF. CDR3 nucleotide sequence: TGCAGTGCTAGACGGGATCAGCCCCAGCATTTT.

This chain connects TRBV6-1 to TRBJ2-1, with a possible D match to TRBD1 (5 bases). Germline V gene data show CDR1 as MNHNS and CDR2 as SASEGT. The germline V and J ends were trimmed by 2 bases and 14 bases, with 19 bases remaining between them. The CDR3 is 14 amino acids. CDR3 DNA sequence: TGTGCCAGCAGTGAATCCCCTGAAGGGGTAGGAAAGTTCTTC. It translates to CASSESPEGVGKFF.

V is TRBV12-3 or TRBV12-4 and J is TRBJ2-7; 8 positions agree with TRBD2. The trim removed 2 bases at V and 11 bases at J, leaving 8 bases unmatched. The length of the CDR3 is 13 residues. The CDR3 DNA reads as TGTGCCAGCAGTTTATACGGTAGCGGGGAAGAGTACTTC. It translates to CASSLYGSGEEYF.

For the CDR3, the DNA is TGTGCCAGCAGTGGACAGGGAGCTAAGGACGAGCAGTACTTC. Translated, it gives CASSGQGAKDEQYF. This chain links TRBV28 with TRBJ2-7, with 8 nucleotides matching TRBD1. The CDR3 is 14 amino acids. Germline CDR1 MDHEN, CDR2 SYDVKM. Trimming at V came to 5 bases and at J to 5 bases, leaving 8 bases not matched to a gene.

The chain carries TRBV7-9 and TRBJ1-1; D possibly corresponds to TRBD1 (6 bases). Trimming pared 4 bases from V and 1 base from J, leaving 10 bases between. Germline V gene sequence: CDR1 SEHNR, CDR2 FQNEAQ (reference sequence). This CDR3 has 14 amino acids. The CDR3 here is CASSSGTPNTEAFF. As DNA, the CDR3 is TGTGCCAGCAGCTCCGGGACACCGAACACTGAAGCTTTCTTT.

CDR3 DNA sequence: TGCGCCAGCAGCCAAGATAGATATGTGCGTGTGGATCAGCCCCAGCATTTT. This gives the protein CASSQDRYVRVDQPQHF. The gene calls are TRBV4-1 and TRBJ1-5; D is ambiguous. Per the germline V gene, CDR1 is MGHRA and CDR2 is YSYEKL. Trimming took 0 bases from V and 5 from J, leaving 17 bases between them. There are 17 residues in the CDR3.

This chain uses TRBV30 with TRBJ2-7, with TRBD2 as a possible D gene (6 bases). Germline V lookup: CDR1 GTSNPN, CDR2 SVGIG (reference sequence). The V gene lost 5 bases and the J gene lost 2 bases, with 13 bases spanning the gap. CDR3 length: 13 residues. CDR3 sequence (DNA): TGTGCCTGGGGACGGGGGAGCACCTACGAGCAGTACTTC. This codes for CAWGRGSTYEQYF.